This T cell receptor (beta chain) was sequenced for a study of T cell repertoires in cytomegalovirus infection. Overall study results and limits: The response measured ex vivo was dominated by TCR beta clonotypes (HLA-C-restricted and CMV-specific).

This clonotype was recorded at least ten times. Its antigen is not known. Germline V lookup: CDR1 SGHDN, CDR2 FVKESK. Trimming cost V 4 bases and J 4 bases, with 20 bases left between them. The CDR3 consists of 17 residues. MiXCR, run by TCRdb on the reads, gives a single entry per CDR3 protein. Among 200,000 or so distinct CDR3 sequences listed, approximately 30% were seen once. The chain combines TRBV14 with TRBJ2-1; the D gene is possibly TRBD2 (6 bases). This sequence was found in a human donor in good health (CMV status not recorded). Some clones in this sample may be carry-over from other donors' samples. Sequences were obtained from PBMCs. The DNA of the CDR3 is TGTGCCAGCAGCCTACCACCAGCGGCGGGGAGGTACAATGAGCAGTTCTTC. It yields the protein CASSLPPAAGRYNEQFF.